The T cell receptor beta chain described here comes from a study of CD8 T cells in Susac syndrome. Random hexamers were used to reverse transcribe roughly 0.45 to 1 ug of RNA. Amplification of TCR beta CDR3 by immunoSEQ multiplex PCR spanned 54 Vbeta and 13 Jbeta. A single record per CDR3 protein comes from TCRdb applying MiXCR to the immunoSEQ multiplex PCR reads. The sample gives about 83,000 distinct CDR3 sequences, roughly 95% of which show up once; approximately 0.41% is in the top ten. Germline loops: CDR1 DFQATT, CDR2 SNEGSKA (reference sequence). The CDR3 loop spans 14 amino acids. The sequencing sample was made of CD8+ T cells from PBMCs. The sequence was obtained from a human donor with Susac syndrome. The gene calls are TRBV20-1 and TRBJ2-7; D ambiguous. The CDR3 DNA reads TGCTCCAACCGTGGGCGGAATAGCTCCTACGAGCAGTACGTC. Protein product: CSNRGRNSSYEQYV.